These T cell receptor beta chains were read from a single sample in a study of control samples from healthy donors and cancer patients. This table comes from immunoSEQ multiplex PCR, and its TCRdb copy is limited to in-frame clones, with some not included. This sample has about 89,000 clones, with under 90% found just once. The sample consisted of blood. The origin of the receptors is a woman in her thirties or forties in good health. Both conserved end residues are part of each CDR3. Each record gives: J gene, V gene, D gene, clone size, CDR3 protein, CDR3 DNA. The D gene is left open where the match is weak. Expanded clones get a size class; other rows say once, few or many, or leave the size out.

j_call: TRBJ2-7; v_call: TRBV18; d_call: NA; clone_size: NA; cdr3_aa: CASSPPQGTGEQYF; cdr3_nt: TGTGCCAGCTCACCACCGCAGGGAACGGGGGAGCAGTACTTC
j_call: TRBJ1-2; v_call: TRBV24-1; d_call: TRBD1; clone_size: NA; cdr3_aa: CATSGGQGKDYGYTF; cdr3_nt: TGTGCCACCAGTGGGGGACAGGGGAAGGACTATGGCTACACCTTC
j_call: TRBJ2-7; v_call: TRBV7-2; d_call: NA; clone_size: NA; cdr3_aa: CASSLAYRDEQYF; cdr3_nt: TGTGCCAGCAGCTTAGCGTACAGGGACGAGCAGTACTTC
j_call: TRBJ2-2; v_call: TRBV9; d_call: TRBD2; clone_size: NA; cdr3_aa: CASSVGTSGVLGELFF; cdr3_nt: TGTGCCAGCAGCGTAGGGACTAGCGGGGTCCTCGGGGAGCTGTTTTTT
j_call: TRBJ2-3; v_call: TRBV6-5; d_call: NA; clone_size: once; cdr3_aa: CASTDSSTDTQYF; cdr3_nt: TGTGCCAGCACGGACAGCAGCACAGATACGCAGTATTTT
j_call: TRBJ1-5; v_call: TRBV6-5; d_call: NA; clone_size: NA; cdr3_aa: CASSSREGQPQHF; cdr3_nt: TGTGCCAGCAGTAGTAGGGAGGGTCAGCCCCAGCATTTT
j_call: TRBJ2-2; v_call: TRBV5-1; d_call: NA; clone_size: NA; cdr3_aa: CASSLQNTNTGELFF; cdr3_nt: TGCGCCAGCAGCCTCCAGAACACGAACACCGGGGAGCTGTTTTTT
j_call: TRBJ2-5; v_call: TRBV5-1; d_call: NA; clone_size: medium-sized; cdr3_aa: CASSLGLVGRQETQYF; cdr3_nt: TGCGCCAGCAGCTTGGGACTGGTGGGACGACAAGAGACCCAGTACTTC
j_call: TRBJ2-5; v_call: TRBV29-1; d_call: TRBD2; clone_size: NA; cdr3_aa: CSVGNVGMVQRGGKETQYF; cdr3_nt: TGCAGCGTTGGTAACGTGGGTATGGTGCAGCGGGGGGGAAAAGAGACCCAGTACTTC
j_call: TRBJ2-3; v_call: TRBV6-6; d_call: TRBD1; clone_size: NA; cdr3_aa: CASRDRETSTDTQYF; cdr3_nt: TGTGCCAGCAGGGACAGGGAAACTAGCACAGATACGCAGTATTTT
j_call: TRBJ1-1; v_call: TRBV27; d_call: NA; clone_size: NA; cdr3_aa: CASRGGNTEAFF; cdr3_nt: TGTGCCAGTAGAGGAGGTAACACTGAAGCTTTCTTT
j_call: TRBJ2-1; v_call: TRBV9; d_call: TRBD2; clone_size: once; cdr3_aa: CASSVVSSGASYNEQFF; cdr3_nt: TGTGCCAGCAGCGTAGTGAGTAGCGGGGCTTCCTACAATGAGCAGTTCTTC
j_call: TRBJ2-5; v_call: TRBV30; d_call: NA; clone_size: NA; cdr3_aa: CAWSVSGSLPQETQYF; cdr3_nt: TGTGCCTGGAGTGTTAGTGGTAGCTTGCCACAAGAGACCCAGTACTTC
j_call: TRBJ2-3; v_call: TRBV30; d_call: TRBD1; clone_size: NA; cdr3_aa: CAWRDRTVNTQYF; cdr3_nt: TGTGCCTGGAGGGACAGGACCGTTAATACGCAGTATTTT
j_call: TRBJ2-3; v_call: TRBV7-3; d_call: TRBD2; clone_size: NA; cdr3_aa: CASSVMGRSGGAGDTQYF; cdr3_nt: TGTGCCAGCAGCGTTATGGGACGTAGCGGGGGGGCAGGAGATACGCAGTATTTT
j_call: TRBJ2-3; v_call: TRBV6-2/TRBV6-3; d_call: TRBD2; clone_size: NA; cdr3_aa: CASSVGLAWTDTQYF; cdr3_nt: TGTGCCAGCAGTGTAGGACTAGCATGGACAGATACGCAGTATTTT
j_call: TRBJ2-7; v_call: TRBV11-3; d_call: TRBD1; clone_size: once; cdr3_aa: CASSLEDRMSYGQYF; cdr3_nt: TGTGCCAGCAGCTTAGAGGACAGGATGTCCTACGGGCAGTACTTC
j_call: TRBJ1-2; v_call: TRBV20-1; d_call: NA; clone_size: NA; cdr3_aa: CSAKADHGYTF; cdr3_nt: TGCAGTGCCAAAGCGGACCATGGCTACACCTTC
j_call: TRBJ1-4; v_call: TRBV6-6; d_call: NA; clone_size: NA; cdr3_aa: CASSISRVPRGKLFF; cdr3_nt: TGTGCCAGCAGTATCTCCCGGGTCCCCCGCGGGAAACTGTTTTTT
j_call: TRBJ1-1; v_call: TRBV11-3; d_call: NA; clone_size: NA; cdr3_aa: CASSSTRRTVRDTEAFF; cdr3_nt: TGTGCCAGCAGCTCCACTAGACGGACAGTTAGAGACACTGAAGCTTTCTTT
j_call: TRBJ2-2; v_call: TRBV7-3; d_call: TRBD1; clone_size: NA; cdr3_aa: CASSLRTGTGKTGELFF; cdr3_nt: TGTGCCAGCAGCTTACGTACCGGGACAGGGAAAACCGGGGAGCTGTTTTTT
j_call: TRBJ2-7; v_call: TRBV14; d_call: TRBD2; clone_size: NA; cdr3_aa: CASSQVRGVEQYF; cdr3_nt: TGTGCCAGCAGCCAAGTCCGGGGGGTCGAGCAGTACTTC
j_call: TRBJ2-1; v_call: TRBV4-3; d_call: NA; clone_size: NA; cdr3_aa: CASSQEGGNEQFF; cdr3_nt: TGCGCCAGCAGCCAAGAAGGCGGTAATGAGCAGTTCTTC
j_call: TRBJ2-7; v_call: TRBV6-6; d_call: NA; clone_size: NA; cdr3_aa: CASSPGTGTFYEQYF; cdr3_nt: TGTGCCAGCAGTCCCGGTACAGGGACCTTCTACGAGCAGTACTTC
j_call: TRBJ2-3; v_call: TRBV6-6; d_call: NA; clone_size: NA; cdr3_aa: CASSRGTQSTDTQYF; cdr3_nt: TGTGCCAGCAGTCGAGGGACCCAAAGCACAGATACGCAGTATTTT
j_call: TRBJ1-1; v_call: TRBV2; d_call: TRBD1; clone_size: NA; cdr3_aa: CASSVQGAEAFF; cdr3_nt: TGTGCCAGCAGCGTCCAGGGGGCTGAAGCTTTCTTT
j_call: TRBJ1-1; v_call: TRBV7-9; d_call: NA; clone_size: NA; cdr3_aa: CASSPVGGSNTEAFF; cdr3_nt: TGTGCCAGCAGCCCAGTCGGGGGTTCGAACACTGAAGCTTTCTTT
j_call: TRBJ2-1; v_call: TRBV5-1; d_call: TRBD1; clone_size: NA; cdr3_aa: CASSPDRALPDQTEQFF; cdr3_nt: TGCGCCAGCAGCCCGGACAGGGCACTCCCCGATCAAACGGAGCAGTTCTTC
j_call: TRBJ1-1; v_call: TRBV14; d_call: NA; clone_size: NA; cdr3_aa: CASSQGQSNTEAFF; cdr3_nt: TGTGCCAGCAGCCAAGGACAATCGAACACTGAAGCTTTCTTT
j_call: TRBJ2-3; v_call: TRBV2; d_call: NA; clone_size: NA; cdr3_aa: CASRADVHTQYF; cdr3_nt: TGTGCCAGCAGAGCTGACGTGCATACGCAGTATTTT
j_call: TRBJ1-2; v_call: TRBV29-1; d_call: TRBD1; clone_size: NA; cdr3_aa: CSVWGQGAYGYTF; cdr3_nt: TGCAGCGTTTGGGGACAGGGGGCGTATGGCTACACCTTC
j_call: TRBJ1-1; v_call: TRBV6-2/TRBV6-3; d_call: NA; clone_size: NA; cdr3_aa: CASSPTGRLAFF; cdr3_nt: TGTGCCAGCAGCCCGACGGGGAGGTTGGCTTTCTTT
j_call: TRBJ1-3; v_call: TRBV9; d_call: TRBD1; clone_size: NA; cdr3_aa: CASSVAGTGGFNTIYF; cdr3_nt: TGTGCCAGCAGCGTCGCCGGGACAGGGGGCTTCAACACCATATATTTT
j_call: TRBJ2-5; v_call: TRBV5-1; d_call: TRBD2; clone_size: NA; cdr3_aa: CASSMIAGGQETQYF; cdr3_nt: TGCGCCAGCAGCATGATAGCGGGGGGGCAAGAGACCCAGTACTTC
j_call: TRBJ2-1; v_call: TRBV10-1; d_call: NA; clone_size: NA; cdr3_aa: CASSDPPRDEQFF; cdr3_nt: TGCGCCAGCAGTGACCCTCCACGGGATGAGCAGTTCTTC
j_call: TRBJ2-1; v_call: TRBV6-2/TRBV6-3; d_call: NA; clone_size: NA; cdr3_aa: CASSYRASLDNEQFF; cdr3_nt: TGTGCCAGCAGTTACAGGGCTAGCTTAGACAATGAGCAGTTCTTC
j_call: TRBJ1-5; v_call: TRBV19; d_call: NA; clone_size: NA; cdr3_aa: CASSMAGLNNQPQHF; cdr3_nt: TGTGCCAGTAGTATGGCAGGGTTGAACAATCAGCCCCAGCATTTT
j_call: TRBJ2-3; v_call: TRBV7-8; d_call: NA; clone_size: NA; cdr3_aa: CASSLRLRSTDTQYF; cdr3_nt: TGTGCCAGCAGCCTCCGGCTGAGGAGCACAGATACGCAGTATTTT
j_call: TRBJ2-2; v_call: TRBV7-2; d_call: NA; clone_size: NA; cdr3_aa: CASSLDGVTGELFF; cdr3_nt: TGTGCCAGCAGCTTAGACGGGGTGACCGGGGAGCTGTTTTTT
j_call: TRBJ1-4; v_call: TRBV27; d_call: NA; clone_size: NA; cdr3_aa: CASSLGPGSWELFF; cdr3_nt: TGTGCCAGCAGTTTGGGCCCGGGATCCTGGGAACTGTTTTTT
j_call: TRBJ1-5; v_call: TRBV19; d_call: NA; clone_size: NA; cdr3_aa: CASSIHYMNQPQHF; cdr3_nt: TGTGCCAGTAGTATCCATTACATGAATCAGCCCCAGCATTTT
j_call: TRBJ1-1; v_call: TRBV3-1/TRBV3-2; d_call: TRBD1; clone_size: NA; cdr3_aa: CASTRQGAGTEAFF; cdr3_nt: TGTGCCAGTACCCGACAGGGGGCCGGTACTGAAGCTTTCTTT